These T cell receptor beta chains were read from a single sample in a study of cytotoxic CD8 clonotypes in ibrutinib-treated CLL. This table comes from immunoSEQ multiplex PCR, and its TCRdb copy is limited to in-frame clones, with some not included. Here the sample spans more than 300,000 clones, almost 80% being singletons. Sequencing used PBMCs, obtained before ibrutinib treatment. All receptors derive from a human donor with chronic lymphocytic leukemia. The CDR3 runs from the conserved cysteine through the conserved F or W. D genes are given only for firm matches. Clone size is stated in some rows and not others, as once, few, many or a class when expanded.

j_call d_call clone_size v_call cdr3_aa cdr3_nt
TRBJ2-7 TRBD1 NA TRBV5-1 CASSGTGTEAYEQYF TGCGCCAGCAGCGGAACCGGGACAGAAGCCTACGAGCAGTACTTC
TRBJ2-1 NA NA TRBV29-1 CSVEVHTEQFF TGCAGCGTTGAAGTCCACACGGAGCAGTTCTTC
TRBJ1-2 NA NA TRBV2 CASSEALKGIDYGYTF TGTGCCAGCAGTGAAGCCCTAAAGGGGATTGACTATGGCTACACCTTC
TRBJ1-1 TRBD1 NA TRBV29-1 CSVEKRDRGLPEAFF TGCAGCGTTGAAAAACGGGACAGGGGGCTTCCTGAAGCTTTCTTT
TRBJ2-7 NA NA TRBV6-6 CASSYEEGSAHEQYF TGTGCCAGCAGTTACGAGGAGGGGTCGGCTCACGAGCAGTACTTC
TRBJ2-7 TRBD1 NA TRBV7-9 CASSSRDSSYEQYF TGTGCCAGCAGCTCCCGGGACAGTTCCTACGAGCAGTACTTC
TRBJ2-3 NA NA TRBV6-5 CASSYGGRTDTQYF TGTGCCAGCAGTTACGGGGGGCGCACAGATACGCAGTATTTT
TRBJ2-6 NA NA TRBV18 CASSPSGTGANVLTF TGTGCCAGCTCACCTTCGGGAACTGGGGCCAACGTCCTGACTTTC
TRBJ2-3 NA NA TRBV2 CATPPRSTDTQYF TGTGCCACCCCCCCACGTTCTACAGATACGCAGTATTTT
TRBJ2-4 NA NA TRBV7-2 CASSLGGGGNIQYF TGTGCCAGCAGCTTGGGGGGAGGAGGGAACATTCAGTACTTC
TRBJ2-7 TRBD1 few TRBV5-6 CASSWVRDRRYEQYF TGTGCCAGCAGCTGGGTCCGGGACAGGAGGTACGAGCAGTACTTC
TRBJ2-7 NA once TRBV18 CASSPTGLIGEQYF TGTGCCAGCTCACCAACAGGACTAATCGGCGAGCAGTACTTC
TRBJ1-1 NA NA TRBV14 CASSLGMNTEAFF TGTGCCAGCAGCCTAGGTATGAACACTGAAGCTTTCTTT
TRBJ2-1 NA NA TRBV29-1 CSVLGGTTYNEQFF TGCAGCGTTCTGGGCGGGACAACCTACAATGAGCAGTTCTTC
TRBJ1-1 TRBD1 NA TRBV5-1 CASSRTGVEAFF TGCGCCAGCAGCCGTACAGGGGTGGAAGCTTTCTTT
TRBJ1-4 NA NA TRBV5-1 CASSGGEDSATNEKLFF TGCGCCAGCTCAGGAGGGGAAGACAGTGCAACTAATGAAAAACTGTTTTTT
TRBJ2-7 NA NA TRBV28 CASRPGSYEQYF TGTGCCAGCAGGCCCGGCTCCTACGAGCAGTACTTC
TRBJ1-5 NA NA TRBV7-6 CASSHDVDQPQHF TGTGCCAGCAGCCACGACGTGGATCAGCCCCAGCATTTT
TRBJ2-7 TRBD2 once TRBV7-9 CASSLESSGTYEQYF TGTGCCAGCAGCTTAGAATCCAGCGGGACCTACGAGCAGTACTTC
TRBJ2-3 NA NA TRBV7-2 CASSLGVSRSTDTQYF TGTGCCAGCAGCTTAGGGGTTAGTCGAAGCACAGATACGCAGTATTTT
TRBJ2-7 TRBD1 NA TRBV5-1 CASTPGTGSYEQYF TGCGCCAGCACCCCCGGGACAGGTTCCTACGAGCAGTACTTC
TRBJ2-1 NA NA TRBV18 CASSPPEYRESYNEQFF TGTGCCAGCTCACCACCGGAGTACAGGGAGTCCTACAATGAGCAGTTCTTC
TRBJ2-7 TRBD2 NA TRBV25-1 CASSDSRTSGRSYEQYF TGTGCCAGCAGTGACTCCCGGACTAGCGGGAGATCCTACGAGCAGTACTTC
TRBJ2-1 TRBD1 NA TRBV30 CAYESGQGGLRSYNEQFF TGTGCCTACGAATCCGGACAGGGGGGGTTGAGGTCCTACAATGAGCAGTTCTTC
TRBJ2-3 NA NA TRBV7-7 CASSPGADTDTQYF TGTGCTAGCAGCCCTGGGGCGGACACAGATACGCAGTATTTT
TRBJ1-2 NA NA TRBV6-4 CASSDGAFPSYGYTF TGTGCCAGCAGTGACGGGGCATTCCCCAGCTATGGCTACACCTTC
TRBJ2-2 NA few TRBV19 CASSITVWTGELFF TGTGCCAGTAGTATCACCGTTTGGACCGGGGAGCTGTTTTTT
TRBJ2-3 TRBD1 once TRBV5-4 CASSKDRGRKDTQYF TGTGCCAGCAGCAAAGACAGGGGGCGAAAAGATACGCAGTATTTT
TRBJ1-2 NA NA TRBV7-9 CAGLTDYGYTF TGTGCCGGTCTTACGGATTATGGCTACACCTTC
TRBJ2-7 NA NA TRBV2 CAIRGGYEQYF TGTGCCATCCGAGGGGGATACGAGCAGTACTTC
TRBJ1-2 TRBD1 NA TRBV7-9 CASSTTGNYGYTF TGTGCCAGCAGCACGACAGGGAACTATGGCTACACCTTC
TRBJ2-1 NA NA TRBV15 CATSREGGNYNEQFF TGTGCCACCAGCAGAGAAGGGGGTAACTACAATGAGCAGTTCTTC
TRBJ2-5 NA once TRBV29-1 CSVGLGAQETQYF TGCAGCGTTGGACTAGGGGCCCAAGAGACCCAGTACTTC
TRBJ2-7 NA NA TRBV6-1 CASSDYEQYF TGTGCCAGCAGTGACTACGAGCAGTACTTC
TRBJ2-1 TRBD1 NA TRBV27 CASSRTGTVNEQFF TGTGCCAGCAGTCGGACAGGGACGGTCAATGAGCAGTTCTTC
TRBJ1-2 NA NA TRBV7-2 CASRPGQSYGYTF TGTGCCAGCAGACCCGGACAGAGCTATGGCTACACCTTC
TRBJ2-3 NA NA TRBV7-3 CASSLNPAAAGSDTQYF TGTGCCAGCAGCTTAAACCCGGCAGCGGCTGGGTCAGATACGCAGTATTTT
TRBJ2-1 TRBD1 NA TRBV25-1 CASTSGQGIFNYEQFF TGTGCCAGCACTTCGGGACAGGGAATTTTCAACTATGAGCAGTTCTTC
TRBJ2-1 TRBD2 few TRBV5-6 CASSLISGSNEQFF TGTGCCAGCAGCTTGATTAGCGGGAGTAATGAGCAGTTCTTC